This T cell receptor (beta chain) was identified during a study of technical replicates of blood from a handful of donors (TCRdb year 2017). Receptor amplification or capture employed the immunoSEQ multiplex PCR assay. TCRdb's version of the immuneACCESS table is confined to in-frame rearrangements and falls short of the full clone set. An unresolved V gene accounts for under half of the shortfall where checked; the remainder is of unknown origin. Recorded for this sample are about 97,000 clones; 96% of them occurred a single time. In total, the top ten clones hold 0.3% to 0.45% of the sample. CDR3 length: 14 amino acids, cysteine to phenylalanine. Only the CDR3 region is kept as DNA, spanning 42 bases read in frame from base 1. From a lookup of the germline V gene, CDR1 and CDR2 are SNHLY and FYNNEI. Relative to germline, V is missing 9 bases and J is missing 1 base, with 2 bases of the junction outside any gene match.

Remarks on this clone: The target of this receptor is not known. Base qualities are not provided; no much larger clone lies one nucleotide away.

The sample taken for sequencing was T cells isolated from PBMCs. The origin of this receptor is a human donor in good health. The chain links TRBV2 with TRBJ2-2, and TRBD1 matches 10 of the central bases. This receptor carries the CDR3 CARDRGGNTGELFF. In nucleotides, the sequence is TGTGCCAGGGACAGGGGGGGGAACACCGGGGAGCTGTTTTTT.